Below, 28 T cell receptor beta chains from the same sample are listed, as sequenced in a study of T cell responses to AZD1222 COVID-19 vaccine. The data were produced by immunoSEQ multiplex PCR, yet TCRdb's version contains in-frame clones alone and is incomplete. Of roughly 180,000 clones in the sample, roughly 90% were seen once. This specimen consisted of peripheral blood, obtained 28 days after the second AZD1222 dose. The source is an adult who received the AZD1222 COVID-19 vaccine.

The J gene is TRBJ1-2, the V gene TRBV12-3 or TRBV12-4; tentatively, D is TRBD1 (5 bases). This CDR3 region has 13 residues. The germline V and J ends were trimmed by 3 bases and 7 bases, with 12 bases remaining between them. DNA of the CDR3: TGTGCCAGCAGTTTCCAGGCAGGGAGTGGCTACACCTTC. Its translation: CASSFQAGSGYTF.

CDR3 nucleotide sequence: TGTGCCAGCAGCTTAATTTCCGGGACTAGCAGCAATGAGCAGTTCTTC. Translated, it gives CASSLISGTSSNEQFF. The genes are TRBV11-2 and TRBJ2-1; 9 bases fit TRBD2. The CDR3 covers 16 residues. Germline loops: CDR1 SGHAT, CDR2 FQNNGV. J gave up 6 bases and V 2 bases, and 8 bases lay outside the gene matches.

This chain connects TRBV20-1 to TRBJ1-1; 7 bases match TRBD1. The germline CDR1 and CDR2 sequences are DFQATT and SNEGSKA (reference sequence). The CDR3 covers 15 residues. Trimming removed 3 bases from V and 2 bases from J; junction bases left unmatched: 9. CDR3 sequence (DNA): TGCAGTGCTAGTTCGACAGGGTGGGACAACACTGAAGCTTTCTTT. Its translation is CSASSTGWDNTEAFF.

This clone was recorded only once. The chain uses TRBV5-8 and TRBJ2-5; D remains unclear. Trimming stripped 1 base from V and 4 bases from J, with 8 bases between. This CDR3 has 13 residues. The germline V gene has CDR1 SGHTS and CDR2 YDEGEE. The CDR3 is CASSLFQGETQYF. As DNA, the CDR3 is TGTGCCAGCAGCTTGTTTCAAGGAGAGACCCAGTACTTC.

The rearrangement joins TRBV3-1 (or the pseudogene TRBV3-2) to TRBJ2-2; D gene unclear. The CDR3 loop spans 12 amino acids. CDR1 and CDR2 from the germline V gene are LGHDT and YNNKEL (reference sequence). The ends were cut back, 4 bases at V and 5 bases at J, with 5 bases in the middle. The CDR3, as DNA: TGTGCCAGCAGCCTCTCAACCGGGGAGCTGTTTTTT. As protein: CASSLSTGELFF.

J is TRBJ1-5 and V is TRBV28; 7 nucleotides agree with TRBD1. CDR3 size: 17 residues. Germline lookup yields CDR1 MDHEN and CDR2 SYDVKM. J gave up 2 bases and V 6 bases, and 13 bases lay outside the gene matches. Written as DNA, the CDR3 is TGTGCCAGCAGCCGTTCAACCGACAGGGTTCGCAATCAGCCCCAGCATTTT. Translated, it gives CASSRSTDRVRNQPQHF.

This clone was seen more than once but under ten times. The gene calls are TRBV2 and TRBJ2-2; 12 bases align to TRBD2. The germline V gene has CDR1 SNHLY and CDR2 FYNNEI. Trimming at V came to 2 bases and at J to 4 bases, leaving 11 bases not matched to a gene. The CDR3 extends over 19 amino acids. The CDR3 spells CASSERGLAGRGSTGELFF. The CDR3 nucleotides read TGTGCCAGCAGTGAAAGAGGACTAGCGGGACGAGGGAGCACCGGGGAGCTGTTTTTT.

CDR3 sequence: CASNKDRVGLGGTEAFF. In DNA, the CDR3 is TGTGCCAGCAACAAAGACAGGGTTGGATTGGGAGGCACTGAAGCTTTCTTT. The gene calls are TRBV2 and TRBJ1-1; 7 bases map to TRBD1. Per the germline V gene, CDR1 is SNHLY and CDR2 is FYNNEI. CDR3 length: 17 residues. V was clipped by 7 bases and J by 4 bases; unmatched bases: 18.

The chain combines TRBV20-1 with TRBJ2-1; TRBD1 aligns across 10 bases. CDR1 and CDR2 from the germline V gene are DFQATT and SNEGSKA (reference sequence). V was pared by 3 bases and J by 6 bases, with 2 bases of the junction left unmatched. The CDR3 has 13 residues. Here the CDR3 reads CSASGDRGNEQFF. The CDR3 DNA reads as TGCAGTGCTAGTGGGGACAGGGGCAATGAGCAGTTCTTC.

V is TRBV11-3 and J is TRBJ1-1; TRBD1 is a possible D gene (5 bases). This CDR3 contains 16 residues. Trimming shortened V by 0 bases and J by 8 bases, and 19 bases separated the two germline ends. CDR1 and CDR2 (germline): SGHNT, YENEEA. The CDR3 protein is CASSLDKLGGRKEAFF. DNA for the CDR3: TGTGCCAGCAGCTTAGATAAATTGGGGGGACGGAAGGAAGCTTTCTTT.

The CDR3: CASSQEIFPDSTDTQYF. As DNA, the CDR3 is TGCGCCAGCAGCCAAGAGATCTTTCCGGATAGCACAGATACGCAGTATTTT. The rearrangement links TRBV4-3 to TRBJ2-3, with D unresolved. This CDR3 is 17 amino acids long. The germline V gene encodes CDR1 LGHNA and CDR2 YSLEER. Trimming took 0 bases from V and 0 from J, leaving 13 bases between them.

The V call is TRBV4-2, the J call TRBJ2-1; 8 bases align to TRBD2. This CDR3 region has 16 residues. Germline V gives CDR1 LGHNA, CDR2 YNFKEQ. V lost 0 bases to trimming and J lost 4 bases; unmatched junction nucleotides: 5. DNA for the CDR3: TGTGCCAGCAGCCAAGATCTGAGCGGGAGATACAATGAGCAGTTCTTC. It specifies CASSQDLSGRYNEQFF.

The V gene is TRBV7-9, the J gene TRBJ1-4; 7 bases match TRBD1. Per the germline V gene, CDR1 is SEHNR and CDR2 is FQNEAQ (reference sequence). With V trimmed by 6 bases and J by 0 bases, 7 bases remained unmatched. The CDR3 has 16 residues. The CDR3 protein is CASRTGQVATNEKLFF. DNA of the CDR3: TGTGCCAGCAGAACAGGACAGGTAGCAACTAATGAAAAACTGTTTTTT.

V usage is TRBV29-1 and J usage is TRBJ1-4, with D uncertain. Per the germline V gene, CDR1 is SQVTM and CDR2 is ANQGSEA. The V end lost 1 base, the J end lost 6 bases, and 9 bases lay between the germline ends. CDR3 size: 13 residues. The CDR3, as DNA: TGCAGCGTTGAAGTATCCTCGGATGAAAAACTGTTTTTT. Amino acids: CSVEVSSDEKLFF.

To note about this clone: The sample holds other DNA sequences that translate to the same CDR3. J is TRBJ2-7 and V is TRBV4-1, with TRBD1 matching over 12 bases. This CDR3 contains 16 residues. Per the germline V gene, CDR1 is MGHRA and CDR2 is YSYEKL. The junction had 7 bases not matched to a gene; V was cut back by 1 base and J by 6 bases. This chain's CDR3 is CASSQGPGQGALEQYF. CDR3 DNA sequence: TGCGCCAGCAGCCAAGGTCCGGGACAGGGGGCCCTCGAGCAGTACTTC.

The V call is TRBV7-3, the J call TRBJ1-1; D gene uncertain. Germline assignment: CDR1 SGHTA and CDR2 FQGTGA. The CDR3 contains 13 residues. Trimming removed 3 bases at V and 0 bases at J, with 5 bases between. CDR3 coding DNA: TGTGCCAGCAGCTTCAAAGTGAACACTGAAGCTTTCTTT. It yields the protein CASSFKVNTEAFF.

The rearrangement links TRBV9 to TRBJ2-5; no firm D call. In germline, CDR1 is SGDLS, CDR2 YYNGEE. Trimming took 4 bases from V and 1 from J, leaving 11 bases between them. The CDR3 is 14 residues long. The CDR3 protein is CASSTHQAQETQYF. Here the CDR3 DNA reads TGTGCCAGCAGCACCCACCAGGCCCAAGAGACCCAGTACTTC.

The V gene is TRBV11-3, the J gene TRBJ2-1; 11 nucleotides line up with TRBD2. The CDR3 spans 15 residues. Trimming at V came to 4 bases and at J to 9 bases, leaving 8 bases not matched to a gene. In germline, CDR1 is SGHNT, CDR2 YENEEA. CDR3 sequence reads: CASSSLAGGGTEQFF. Written as DNA, the CDR3 is TGTGCCAGCAGCTCCCTAGCGGGAGGCGGCACTGAGCAGTTCTTC.

The V gene is TRBV24-1, the J gene TRBJ2-2, with TRBD2 identical over 14 bases. V dropped 1 base and J dropped 7; count of bases not matched to a gene: 1. The CDR3 sequence is 16 residues long. The germline V gene has CDR1 KGHDR and CDR2 SFDVKD. The CDR3 spells CATSDFGTSGSGELFF. The CDR3 DNA reads as TGTGCCACCAGTGATTTCGGGACTAGCGGGAGCGGGGAGCTGTTTTTT.

The chain is built from TRBV3-1 (or the pseudogene TRBV3-2) and TRBJ1-2; D is unclear. The CDR3 consists of 16 residues. With 2 bases removed from V and 2 bases from J, the gap between germline ends came to 15 bases. Germline CDR1 and CDR2: LGHDT and YNNKEL (reference sequence). CDR3 region: CASSQRPDGSNYGYTF. CDR3 coding DNA: TGTGCCAGCAGCCAAAGACCCGACGGCTCAAACTATGGCTACACCTTC.

The rearrangement joins TRBV5-1 to TRBJ1-3; D unresolved. Trimming took 1 base from V and 0 from J, leaving 8 bases between them. CDR1 is SGHRS, CDR2 YFSETQ, per germline. This CDR3 is 15 amino acids long. CDR3 DNA: TGCGCCAGCAGCTTGTGGGAGAGCTCTGGAAACACCATATATTTT. Translated: CASSLWESSGNTIYF.

V is TRBV3-1 (or the pseudogene TRBV3-2) and J is TRBJ2-1; possibly TRBD2 for D (6 bases). The CDR3 runs 13 residues. Germline V gives CDR1 LGHDT, CDR2 YNNKEL (reference sequence). V was clipped by 1 base and J by 10 bases, with 11 bases between them. CDR3 DNA: TGTGCCAGCAGCCAAGCGGGAGTCTCCGAGCAGTTCTTC. This codes for CASSQAGVSEQFF.

The chain uses TRBV6-5 and TRBJ1-2; D is unclear. The CDR3 loop spans 15 amino acids. Trimming stripped 2 bases from V and 6 bases from J, with 16 bases between. The germline V gene encodes CDR1 MNHEY and CDR2 SVGAGI. CDR3 protein: CASSYESGGYDGYTF. CDR3 nucleotides: TGTGCCAGCAGTTACGAGTCGGGAGGGTATGATGGCTACACCTTC.

The rearrangement links TRBV3-1 (or the pseudogene TRBV3-2) to TRBJ2-7, with TRBD2 identical over 7 bases. Unmatched junction bases numbered 15, after V lost 4 bases and J lost 0 bases. The CDR3 runs to 18 residues. Germline loops: CDR1 LGHDT, CDR2 YNNKEL (reference sequence). CDR3: CASSRTSRIQDGSYEQYF. The CDR3 DNA reads TGTGCCAGCAGCCGGACTAGTCGCATCCAGGATGGCTCCTACGAGCAGTACTTC.

The chain joins TRBV6-5 to TRBJ1-2, with D tentatively TRBD1 (5 bases). The V end was cut by 7 bases, the J end by 3 bases, with 9 bases between. The CDR3 has 12 residues. CDR1 and CDR2 (germline): MNHEY, SVGAGI. CDR3 residues: CASKQQDYGYTF. The DNA for the CDR3 is TGTGCCAGCAAACAACAGGACTATGGCTACACCTTC.

This clone was seen once. This rearrangement joins TRBV5-4 to TRBJ1-4; D is unclear. The germline V and J ends were trimmed by 5 bases and 2 bases, with 10 bases remaining between them. CDR1 SGHNT and CDR2 YYREEE come from the germline V gene (reference sequence). The CDR3 totals 14 residues. CDR3: CASRKTGTNEKLFF. CDR3 coding DNA: TGTGCCAGCAGAAAAACCGGGACTAATGAAAAACTGTTTTTT.

The chain has TRBV7-9 and TRBJ1-2, with D possibly TRBD1 on 6 matching bases. Trimming pared 4 bases from V and 4 bases from J, leaving 13 bases between. Germline-derived CDR1 and CDR2 are SEHNR and FQNEAQ (reference sequence). The CDR3 runs 14 residues. Here the CDR3 DNA reads TGTGCCAGCAGCTCATCGACAGGTACCTATGGCTACACCTTC. This sequence encodes CASSSSTGTYGYTF.

This chain connects TRBV20-1 to TRBJ1-1, with D unclear. There are 10 residues in the CDR3. V dropped 3 bases and J dropped 7 bases, with 6 bases sitting between them. CDR1 is DFQATT, CDR2 SNEGSKA, per germline (reference sequence). The CDR3 spells CSARANEAFF. CDR3 sequence (DNA): TGCAGTGCTAGGGCAAATGAAGCTTTCTTT.